Detailed here is one T cell receptor beta chain. No antigen is known for it. The CDR3 extends over 17 amino acids. Losses at the gene ends were 1 base for V and 4 bases for J; bases not matched to a gene: 7. The germline gives CDR1 KGHSH, CDR2 LQKENI. This sample was taken from a study of radiotherapy plus CTLA-4 blockade in lung cancer. On the study more broadly: An objective response was seen in 15% to 20% of patients, and disease control in around 31%.

Overall study results and limits: Interferon-beta, together with early blood T cell clone dynamics, reportedly best predicted response. Among blood TCR repertoires after radiotherapy plus ipilimumab, tumor-derived clones expanded.

Measured with immunoSEQ multiplex PCR; TCRdb has only the in-frame clones, and not every one. The data contain some 87,000 clones, around 86% of them singletons. Chemo-refractory metastatic non-small-cell lung cancer patients received focal radiation with ipilimumab CTLA-4 blockade. The chain employs TRBV18 and TRBJ1-4; 9 bases match TRBD1. The sample here was peripheral blood, taken from a patient treated with radiotherapy plus ipilimumab. The TCR originated in a human donor with non-small cell lung cancer that progressed on radiotherapy plus ipilimumab. The CDR3 DNA follows: TGTGCCAGCTCACCACGGATGACAGGGGGTGGTAATGAAAAACTGTTTTTT. Its translation is CASSPRMTGGGNEKLFF.